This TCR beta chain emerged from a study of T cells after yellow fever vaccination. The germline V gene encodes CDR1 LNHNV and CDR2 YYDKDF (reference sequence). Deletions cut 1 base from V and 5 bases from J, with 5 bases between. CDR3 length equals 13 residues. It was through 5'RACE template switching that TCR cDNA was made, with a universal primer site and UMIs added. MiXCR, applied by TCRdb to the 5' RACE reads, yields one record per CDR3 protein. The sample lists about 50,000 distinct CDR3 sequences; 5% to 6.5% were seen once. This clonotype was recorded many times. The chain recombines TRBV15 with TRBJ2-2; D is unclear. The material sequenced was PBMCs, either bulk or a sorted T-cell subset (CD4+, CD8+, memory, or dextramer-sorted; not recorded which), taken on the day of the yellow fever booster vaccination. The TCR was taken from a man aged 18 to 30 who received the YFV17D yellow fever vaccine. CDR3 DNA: TGTGCCACCAGCAGAGCCCTGACCGGGGAGCTGTTTTTT. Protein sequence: CATSRALTGELFF.